What follows describes a single TCR beta chain. Its matching antigen is unknown. The data are from a study of sequential checkpoint blockade in melanoma. Study-level background: TCRbeta immunosequencing was performed on DNA from over 90 pretreatment melanoma tumor samples.

Treatment: randomized to nivolumab then ipilimumab (arm A) or the reverse (arm B). Study results and caveats: About 30 times likelier clinical benefit followed increased tumor T-cell fraction and clonality. For nivolumab-first patients, baseline tumor clonality was associated with response.

The table came from immunoSEQ multiplex PCR; TCRdb's copy has only in-frame clones and leaves some out. Of 9,500 to 15,000 clones in the sample, roughly 26% were seen once. Germline loops: CDR1 LNHDA, CDR2 SQIVND (reference sequence). Trimming took 3 bases from V and 2 from J, leaving 11 bases between them. This CDR3 comprises 14 residues. Sequenced here: tumor tissue (inferred from file names), sampled from a patient given nivolumab and ipilimumab in sequence. This clonotype originated in a human donor with melanoma. The chain uses TRBV19 and TRBJ2-7; D is unclear. The CDR3 protein is CASSISDTTYEQYF. The DNA for the CDR3 is TGTGCCAGTAGTATCTCGGATACCACCTACGAGCAGTACTTC.